This record covers a single T cell receptor (beta chain). TCRdb re-analysed the RT-PCR reads in MiXCR, keeping a single row per CDR3 protein. This table has about 540,000 distinct CDR3 sequences, approximately 24% appearing once. The data derive from a study of response to subunit inactivated influenza vaccine. CDR1 is ENHRY and CDR2 is SYGVKD in the germline V gene. CDR3 length equals 14 residues. Trimming removed 6 bases from V and 6 bases from J; junction bases left unmatched: 11. These data were also filed under a second study, of T cells expressing NK-cell markers. Per that paper: 5'RACE template switching with UMIs generated TCR beta cDNA. In sorted CD3+CD56+NKG2C+, CD3+CD56+NKG2C- and CD3+CD56-NKG2C+ T cells, TCR beta repertoires were obtained. Eight donors were sequenced, of whom seven were HCMV-seropositive, while the remaining one was HCMV-seronegative. The leading position in the CD3+CD56-NKG2C+ fraction of a handful of donors also went to these clonotypes.

The input for sequencing was CD4+ T cells sorted from PBMCs, taken 11 to 12 days after vaccination. This TCR was recovered from a man over 45 who received an inactivated influenza vaccine. V and J are TRBV10-3 and TRBJ2-7; TRBD1 matches at 7 bases. CDR3 region: CAISSRDSFFEQYF. Here the CDR3 DNA reads TGTGCCATCAGCTCCCGGGACAGCTTTTTCGAGCAGTACTTC.